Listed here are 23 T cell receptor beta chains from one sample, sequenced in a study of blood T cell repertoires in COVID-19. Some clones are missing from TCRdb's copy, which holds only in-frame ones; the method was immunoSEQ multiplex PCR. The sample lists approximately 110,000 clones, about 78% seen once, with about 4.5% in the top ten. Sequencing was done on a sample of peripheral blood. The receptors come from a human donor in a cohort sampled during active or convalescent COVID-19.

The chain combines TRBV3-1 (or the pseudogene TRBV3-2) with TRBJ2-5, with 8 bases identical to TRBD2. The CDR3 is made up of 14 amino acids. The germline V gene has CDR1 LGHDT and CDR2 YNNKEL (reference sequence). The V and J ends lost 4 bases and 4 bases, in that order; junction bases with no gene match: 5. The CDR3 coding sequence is TGTGCCAGCAGCCTGCGGACTAGCATAGAGACCCAGTACTTC. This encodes CASSLRTSIETQYF.

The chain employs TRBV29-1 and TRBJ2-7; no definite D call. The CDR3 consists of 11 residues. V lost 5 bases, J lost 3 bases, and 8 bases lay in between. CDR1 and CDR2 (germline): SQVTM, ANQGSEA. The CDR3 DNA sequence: TGCAGCGTTTGGCAAAACTACGAGCAGTACTTC. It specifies CSVWQNYEQYF.

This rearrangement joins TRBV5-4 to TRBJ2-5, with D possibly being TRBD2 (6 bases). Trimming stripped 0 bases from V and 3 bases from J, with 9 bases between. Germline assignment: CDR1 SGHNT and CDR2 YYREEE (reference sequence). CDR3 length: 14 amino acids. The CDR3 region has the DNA TGTGCCAGCAGCTTGGCAGCGGGCAAAGAGACCCAGTACTTC. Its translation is CASSLAAGKETQYF.

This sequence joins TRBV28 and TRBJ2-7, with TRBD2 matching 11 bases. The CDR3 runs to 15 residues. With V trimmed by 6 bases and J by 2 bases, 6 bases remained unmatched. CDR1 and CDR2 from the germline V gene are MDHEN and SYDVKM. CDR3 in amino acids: CASSWGLAETYEQYF. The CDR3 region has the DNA TGTGCCAGCAGCTGGGGACTAGCGGAAACCTACGAGCAGTACTTC.

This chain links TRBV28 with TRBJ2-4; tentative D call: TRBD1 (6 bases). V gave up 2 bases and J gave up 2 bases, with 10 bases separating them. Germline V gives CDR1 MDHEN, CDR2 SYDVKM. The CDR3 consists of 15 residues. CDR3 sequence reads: CASSLLQGSKNIQYF. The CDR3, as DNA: TGTGCCAGCAGTTTACTTCAGGGGTCCAAAAACATTCAGTACTTC.

Written as DNA, the CDR3 is TGTGCCAGCAGCCTACAGGCGCTTAATGAAAAACTGTTTTTT. Amino acids: CASSLQALNEKLFF. V usage is TRBV21-1 and J usage is TRBJ1-4; no DNA check was done on the table's D call, TRBD1. TRBV21-1 is marked as a pseudogene. This CDR3 is built from 14 residues.

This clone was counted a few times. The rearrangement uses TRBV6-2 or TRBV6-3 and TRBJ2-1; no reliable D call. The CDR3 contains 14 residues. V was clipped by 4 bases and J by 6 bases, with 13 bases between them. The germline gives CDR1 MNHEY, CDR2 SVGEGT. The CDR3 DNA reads TGTGCCAGCAGTTTGTTCCAGGTTTTCAATGAGCAGTTCTTC. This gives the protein CASSLFQVFNEQFF.

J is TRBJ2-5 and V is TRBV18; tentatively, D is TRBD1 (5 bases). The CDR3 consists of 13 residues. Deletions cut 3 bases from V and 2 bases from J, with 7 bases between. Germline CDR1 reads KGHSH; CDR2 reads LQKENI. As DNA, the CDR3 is TGTGCCAGCTCACCGGGGCTGCAAGAGACCCAGTACTTC. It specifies CASSPGLQETQYF. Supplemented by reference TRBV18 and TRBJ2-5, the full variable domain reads NAGVMQNPRHLVRRRGQEARLRCSPMKGHSHVYWYRQLPEEGLKFMVYLQKENIIDESGMPKERFSAEFPKEGPSILRIQQVVRGDSAAYFCASSPGLQETQYFGPGTRLLVL.

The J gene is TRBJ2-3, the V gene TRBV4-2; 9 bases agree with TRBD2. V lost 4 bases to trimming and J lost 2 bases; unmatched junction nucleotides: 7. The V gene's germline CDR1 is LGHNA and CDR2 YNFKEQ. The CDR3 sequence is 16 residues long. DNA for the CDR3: TGTGCCAGCAGCCGCGGATCTAGCGGGGACACAGATACGCAGTATTTT. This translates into CASSRGSSGDTDTQYF.

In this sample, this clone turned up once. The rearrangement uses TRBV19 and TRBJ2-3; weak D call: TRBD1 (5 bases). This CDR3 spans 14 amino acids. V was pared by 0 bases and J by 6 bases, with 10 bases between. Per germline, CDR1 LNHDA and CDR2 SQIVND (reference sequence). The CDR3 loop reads CASSIDDSRDTQYF. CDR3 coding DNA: TGTGCCAGTAGTATAGACGACAGTCGGGATACGCAGTATTTT.

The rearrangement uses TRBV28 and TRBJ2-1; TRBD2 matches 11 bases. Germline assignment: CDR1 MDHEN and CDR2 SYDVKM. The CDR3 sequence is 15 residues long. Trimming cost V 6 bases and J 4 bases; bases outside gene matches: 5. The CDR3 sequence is CASRPGTSGYNEQFF. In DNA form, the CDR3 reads TGTGCCAGCAGACCAGGGACTAGCGGTTACAATGAGCAGTTCTTC.

CDR3 DNA: TGCGCCAGCAGCCAAGATCGACAGGGGACTCGGGATGGCTACACCTTC. Translating gives CASSQDRQGTRDGYTF. The chain has TRBV4-3 and TRBJ1-2, with 8 bases lining up with TRBD1. J lost 6 bases, V lost 0 bases, and 9 bases had no gene match. This CDR3 region has 16 residues. The germline V gene has CDR1 LGHNA and CDR2 YSLEER.

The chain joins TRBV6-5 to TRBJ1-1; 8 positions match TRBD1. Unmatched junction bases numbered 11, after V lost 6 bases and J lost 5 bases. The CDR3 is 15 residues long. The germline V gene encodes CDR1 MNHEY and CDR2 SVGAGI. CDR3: CASRRTGWVDTEAFF. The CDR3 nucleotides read TGTGCCAGCAGAAGGACAGGGTGGGTTGATACTGAAGCTTTCTTT.

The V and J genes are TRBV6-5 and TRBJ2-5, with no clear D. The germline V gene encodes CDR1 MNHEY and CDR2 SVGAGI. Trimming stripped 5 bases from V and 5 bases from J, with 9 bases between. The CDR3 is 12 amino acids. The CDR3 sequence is CASSPNAETQYF. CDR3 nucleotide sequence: TGTGCCAGCAGTCCAAATGCGGAGACCCAGTACTTC.

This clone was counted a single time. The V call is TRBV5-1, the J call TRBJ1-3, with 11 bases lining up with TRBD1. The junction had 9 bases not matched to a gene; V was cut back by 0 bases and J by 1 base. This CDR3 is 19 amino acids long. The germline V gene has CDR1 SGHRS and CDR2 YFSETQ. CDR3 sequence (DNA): TGCGCCAGCAGCTTGGTCGGACAGGGGGCGTCTTTTTCTGGAAACACCATATATTTT. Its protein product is CASSLVGQGASFSGNTIYF.

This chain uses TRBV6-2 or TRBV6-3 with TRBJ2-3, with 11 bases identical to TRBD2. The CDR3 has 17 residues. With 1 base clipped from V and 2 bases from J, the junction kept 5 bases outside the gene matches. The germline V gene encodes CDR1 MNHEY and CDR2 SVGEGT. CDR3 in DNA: TGTGCCAGCAGTTACTTTAGCGGGGGGGCCCTCACAGATACGCAGTATTTT. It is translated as CASSYFSGGALTDTQYF.

The CDR3 region has the DNA TGTGCCAGCAGCCGGTCCGGCGGAACCTACGAGCAGTACTTC. Encoded protein: CASSRSGGTYEQYF. This chain connects TRBV3-1 (or the pseudogene TRBV3-2) to TRBJ2-7, with D unclear. There are 14 residues in the CDR3. Germline V gene data show CDR1 as LGHDT and CDR2 as YNNKEL (reference sequence). Trimming shortened V by 4 bases and J by 2 bases, and 12 bases separated the two germline ends.

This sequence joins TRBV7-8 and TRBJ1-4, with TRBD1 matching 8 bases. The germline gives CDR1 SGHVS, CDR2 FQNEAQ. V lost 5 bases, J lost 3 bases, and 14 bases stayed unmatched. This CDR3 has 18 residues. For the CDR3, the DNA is TGTGCCAGCAGCCTGGACAGGGTCCCATTGATGGCTAATGAAAAACTGTTTTTT. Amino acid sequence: CASSLDRVPLMANEKLFF.

The CDR3 DNA follows: TGTGCCAGCAGCTTAGTAGGTCTGGACTTCTCTGGGGCCAACGTCCTGACTTTC. Residues: CASSLVGLDFSGANVLTF. The chain recombines TRBV7-8 with TRBJ2-6, with D maybe TRBD2 (5 bases). The CDR3 is 18 amino acids. V gave up 1 base and J gave up 0 bases, with 13 bases separating them. Per germline, CDR1 SGHVS and CDR2 FQNEAQ.

CDR3 sequence (DNA): TGTGCCAGCTTTCCGTGGGGGCTACGGACTGAAGCTTTCTTT. Amino acids: CASFPWGLRTEAFF. The chain recombines TRBV2 with TRBJ1-1; D is perhaps TRBD1 (6 bases). The CDR3 has 14 residues. CDR1 SNHLY and CDR2 FYNNEI come from the germline V gene. V gave up 8 bases and J gave up 5 bases, with 18 bases separating them.

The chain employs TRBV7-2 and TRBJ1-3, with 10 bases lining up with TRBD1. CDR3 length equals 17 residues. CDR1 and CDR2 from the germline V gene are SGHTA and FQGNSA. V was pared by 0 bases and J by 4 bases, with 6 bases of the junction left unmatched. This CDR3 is CASSLAPGTGDGNTIYF. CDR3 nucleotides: TGTGCCAGCAGCTTAGCCCCCGGGACAGGGGACGGAAACACCATATATTTT.

The chain's CDR3 is CASSVAGRSYNEQFF. CDR3 sequence (DNA): TGTGCCAGCAGCGTAGCGGGGAGGTCCTACAATGAGCAGTTCTTC. The rearrangement links TRBV9 to TRBJ2-1; D is perhaps TRBD2 (6 bases). Germline V CDR1 and CDR2: SGDLS, YYNGEE. The CDR3 has 15 residues. With 0 bases removed from V and 1 base from J, the gap between germline ends came to 8 bases.

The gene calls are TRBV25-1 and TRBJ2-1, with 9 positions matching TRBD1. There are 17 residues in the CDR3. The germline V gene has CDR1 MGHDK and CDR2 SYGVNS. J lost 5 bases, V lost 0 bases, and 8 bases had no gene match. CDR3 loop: CASSEYLGQGSDNEQFF. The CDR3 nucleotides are TGTGCCAGCAGTGAATATCTGGGACAGGGTAGTGACAATGAGCAGTTCTTC.